Below are 12 T cell receptor beta chains sequenced from a single sample in a study of regulatory T cells in long-lasting Graves disease. The TCR beta library used iRepertoire HTBI primers with Arm-PCR amplification of CDR3. TCRdb itself ran the multiplex PCR reads through MiXCR, one entry per CDR3 protein. This sample carries 200,000 to 300,000 distinct CDR3 sequences, 20% to 25% of them seen once, and the ten largest clones take 11% to 15%. Time point in this sample: newly diagnosed GD, antithyroid drugs for less than 3 months. The TCR library was prepared using RNA isolated from PBMCs. Material: peripheral blood mononuclear cells (PBMCs), obtained at new diagnosis, from a patient treated with antithyroid drugs. The receptors were gathered from a female donor with Graves disease.

This chain links TRBV12-3 or TRBV12-4 with TRBJ2-7; possible D gene TRBD1, 6 bases. V was trimmed by 6 bases and J by 5 bases, leaving 20 bases between them. The CDR3 runs to 15 residues. For the CDR3, the DNA is TGTGCCAGCAGGTGGGGGCCAGGGCCTCTGGACGAGCAGTACTTC. It specifies CASRWGPGPLDEQYF.

The sample holds many counts of this clonotype. This chain uses TRBV15 with TRBJ2-7; 7 bases align to TRBD1. This CDR3 comprises 16 residues. Germline loops: CDR1 LNHNV, CDR2 YYDKDF (reference sequence). V was clipped by 2 bases and J by 7 bases; unmatched bases: 14. CDR3 sequence (DNA): TGTGCCACCAGCAGACCCTGGGACAGTCGGAGGTGGGAGCAGTACTTC. Translating gives CATSRPWDSRRWEQYF.

This clonotype was observed many times. CDR3 region: CSVGQGEREQYF. The DNA for the CDR3 is TGCAGCGTTGGACAGGGAGAGCGGGAGCAGTACTTC. The rearrangement uses TRBV29-1 and TRBJ2-7; 7 nucleotides agree with TRBD1. J was trimmed by 7 bases and V by 4 bases; bases with no gene match: 7. Germline V gene sequence: CDR1 SQVTM, CDR2 ANQGSEA. The CDR3 runs to 12 residues.

This clonotype was seen at least ten times. The chain's CDR3 is CASSLTGTDNEQFF. In DNA, the CDR3 is TGTGCCAGCAGCTTAACCGGGACAGACAATGAGCAGTTCTTC. V and J are TRBV11-2 and TRBJ2-1; 7 nucleotides agree with TRBD1. CDR3 length: 14 amino acids. Germline assignment: CDR1 SGHAT and CDR2 FQNNGV. The ends lost 2 bases at V and 5 bases at J; junction bases unmatched: 3.

This clonotype was seen many times. V and J are TRBV20-1 and TRBJ1-2, with TRBD1 as a possible D gene (6 bases). The V and J ends lost 3 bases and 4 bases respectively, with 21 bases between them. The CDR3 consists of 16 residues. Per the germline V gene, CDR1 is DFQATT and CDR2 is SNEGSKA (reference sequence). The CDR3 region is CSAREAGGHRFYGYTF. Written as DNA, the CDR3 is TGCAGTGCTAGGGAGGCCGGGGGACACCGATTCTATGGCTACACCTTC.

In DNA, the CDR3 is TGTGCCAGCAGCCCTAATTGGGAGCTGTTTTTT. Its translation is CASSPNWELFF. V and J are TRBV6-2 or TRBV6-3 and TRBJ2-2; D remains unclear. Germline CDR1 and CDR2: MNHEY and SVGEGT. V lost 6 bases, J lost 9 bases, and 8 bases lay in between. This CDR3 is 11 amino acids long.

This clonotype was observed many times. The CDR3 spells CSARELGNEKLFF. CDR3 coding DNA: TGCAGTGCTAGAGAGTTGGGGAATGAAAAACTGTTTTTT. The chain employs TRBV20-1 and TRBJ1-4; D not resolved. The V end was cut by 0 bases, the J end by 5 bases, with 7 bases between. The CDR3 runs 13 residues. Germline loops: CDR1 DFQATT, CDR2 SNEGSKA (reference sequence).

The J gene is TRBJ2-1, the V gene TRBV2; perhaps TRBD2 as D (5 bases). Per the germline V gene, CDR1 is SNHLY and CDR2 is FYNNEI. Between the trimmed V and J ends, which lost 1 base and 6 bases, there was a span of 13 bases. The CDR3 is made up of 15 amino acids. CDR3 DNA: TGTGCCAGCAGTGAAGGGCATCTAGGGAGCAATGAGCAGTTCTTC. Its protein is CASSEGHLGSNEQFF.

This clonotype was seen repeatedly, ten times or more. The chain has TRBV20-1 and TRBJ1-1; TRBD1 agrees at 7 bases. The V gene's germline CDR1 is DFQATT and CDR2 SNEGSKA (reference sequence). The CDR3 totals 11 residues. Losses at the gene ends were 7 bases for V and 1 base for J; bases not matched to a gene: 0. CDR3 bases: TGCAGTGGACAGGGGAACACTGAAGCTTTCTTT. It is translated as CSGQGNTEAFF.

This clonotype was detected only a few times. The V call is TRBV5-5, the J call TRBJ1-2, with D possibly TRBD1 on 5 matching bases. Germline CDR1 and CDR2: SGHKS and YYEKEE (reference sequence). The CDR3 covers 14 residues. Trimming took off 5 bases at V and 0 bases at J, with 11 bases between the two ends. CDR3 loop: CASRGLLANYGYTF. CDR3 bases: TGTGCCAGCAGGGGGCTCCTGGCTAACTATGGCTACACCTTC.

In its sample, this clonotype was seen many times. The DNA of the CDR3 is TGTGCCAGCAGTGAACAGGGGGCGCGTACCGGGGAGCTGTTTTTT. Protein product: CASSEQGARTGELFF. The chain uses TRBV2 and TRBJ2-2; 8 bases agree with TRBD1. Trimming cost V 2 bases and J 5 bases; bases outside gene matches: 4. Per germline, CDR1 SNHLY and CDR2 FYNNEI. CDR3 length equals 15 residues.

The table lists this clonotype with many counts. J is TRBJ1-6 and V is TRBV2, with D unclear. Germline V lookup: CDR1 SNHLY, CDR2 FYNNEI. The CDR3 runs to 13 residues. V dropped 9 bases and J dropped 11 bases, with 17 bases sitting between them. CDR3 loop: CASTRAEEPPLHF. The DNA of the CDR3 is TGTGCCAGTACACGGGCCGAAGAGCCACCCCTCCACTTT. Variable domain in full (rest from reference TRBV2 and TRBJ1-6): EPEVTQTPSHQVTQMGQEVILRCVPISNHLYFYWYRQILGQKVEFLVSFYNNEISEKSEIFDDQFSVERPDGSNFTLKIRSTKLEDSAMYFCASTRAEEPPLHFGNGTRLTVT.